The rows below give T cell receptor beta chains drawn from one sample of a study of blood T cell repertoires in COVID-19. Assay: immunoSEQ multiplex PCR; the TCRdb copy retains only in-frame clones and omits some. This sample carries 110,000 or so clones, roughly 85% of them seen once, and the ten largest clones take 10% to 15%. The sequenced material came from peripheral blood. These receptors were collected from a human donor in a cohort sampled during active COVID-19. Both conserved end residues are part of each CDR3. Fields, in order: J gene, V gene, D gene, clone size, CDR3 protein, CDR3 DNA. A D gene is named only where the DNA matches it firmly. A clone size is listed for some rows: how often the clone was seen (once, few, many), or a class if it is expanded.

j_call: TRBJ1-2; v_call: TRBV18; d_call: TRBD1; clone_size: -; cdr3_aa: CASSTTGALYGYTF; cdr3_nt: TGTGCCAGCTCAACGACAGGGGCCCTCTATGGCTACACCTTC
j_call: TRBJ1-2; v_call: TRBV6-2/TRBV6-3; d_call: TRBD1; clone_size: -; cdr3_aa: CASSAPRGQGALGYTF; cdr3_nt: TGTGCCAGCAGTGCCCCTCGTGGGCAGGGGGCGCTTGGCTACACCTTC
j_call: TRBJ2-4; v_call: TRBV6-2/TRBV6-3; d_call: -; clone_size: -; cdr3_aa: CASSSPRGPKNIQYF; cdr3_nt: TGTGCCAGCAGTTCGCCTAGGGGTCCCAAAAACATTCAGTACTTC
j_call: TRBJ2-2; v_call: TRBV6-5; d_call: -; clone_size: -; cdr3_aa: CASSAETAPGELFF; cdr3_nt: TGTGCCAGCAGCGCCGAGACAGCCCCCGGGGAGCTGTTTTTT
j_call: TRBJ2-5; v_call: TRBV5-4; d_call: TRBD2; clone_size: -; cdr3_aa: CASSPGLAGGYQETQYF; cdr3_nt: TGTGCCAGCAGCCCGGGACTAGCGGGGGGGTACCAAGAGACCCAGTACTTC
j_call: TRBJ2-5; v_call: TRBV7-9; d_call: TRBD1; clone_size: -; cdr3_aa: CASSSGQLNQETQYF; cdr3_nt: TGTGCCAGCAGCTCGGGACAGCTAAACCAAGAGACCCAGTACTTC
j_call: TRBJ2-3; v_call: TRBV7-6; d_call: TRBD2; clone_size: -; cdr3_aa: CASSLLASGFFEDTQYF; cdr3_nt: TGTGCCAGCAGCTTGCTGGCTAGCGGGTTCTTTGAGGATACGCAGTATTTT
j_call: TRBJ2-7; v_call: TRBV5-1; d_call: -; clone_size: -; cdr3_aa: CASSFQGTYDEQYF; cdr3_nt: TGCGCCAGCAGCTTCCAGGGGACATATGACGAGCAGTACTTC
j_call: TRBJ2-3; v_call: TRBV4-2; d_call: TRBD2; clone_size: -; cdr3_aa: CASSQELAGTLTDTQYF; cdr3_nt: TGTGCCAGCAGCCAAGAACTAGCGGGGACCCTCACAGATACGCAGTATTTT
j_call: TRBJ2-2; v_call: TRBV14; d_call: -; clone_size: -; cdr3_aa: CASSRSGAPTGELFF; cdr3_nt: TGTGCCAGCAGCCGCTCCGGAGCCCCCACCGGGGAGCTGTTTTTT
j_call: TRBJ2-1; v_call: TRBV7-2; d_call: TRBD2; clone_size: -; cdr3_aa: CASSRLALNEQFF; cdr3_nt: TGTGCCAGCAGCCGACTAGCCCTGAATGAGCAGTTCTTC
j_call: TRBJ2-4; v_call: TRBV2; d_call: TRBD2; clone_size: -; cdr3_aa: CASTGGTRIQYF; cdr3_nt: TGTGCCAGCACGGGGGGAACCAGAATTCAGTACTTC
j_call: TRBJ2-2; v_call: TRBV27; d_call: -; clone_size: -; cdr3_aa: CASSLGPGELFF; cdr3_nt: TGTGCCAGCAGTTTAGGCCCCGGGGAGCTGTTTTTT
j_call: TRBJ2-6; v_call: TRBV9; d_call: TRBD1; clone_size: -; cdr3_aa: CASSVGGTGVLGANVLTF; cdr3_nt: TGTGCCAGCAGCGTAGGAGGGACAGGAGTCCTCGGGGCCAACGTCCTGACTTTC
j_call: TRBJ2-3; v_call: TRBV11-2; d_call: TRBD2; clone_size: -; cdr3_aa: CASSVRGGQDPDTQYF; cdr3_nt: TGTGCCAGCAGCGTACGGGGGGGCCAGGATCCAGATACGCAGTATTTT
j_call: TRBJ2-3; v_call: TRBV6-2/TRBV6-3; d_call: -; clone_size: once; cdr3_aa: CASSYSKQLWDTQYF; cdr3_nt: TGTGCCAGCAGTTACTCGAAACAGCTCTGGGATACGCAGTATTTT
j_call: TRBJ2-1; v_call: TRBV9; d_call: TRBD2; clone_size: -; cdr3_aa: CASSTGGNEQFF; cdr3_nt: TGTGCCAGCAGCACGGGGGGCAATGAGCAGTTCTTC
j_call: TRBJ2-7; v_call: TRBV23-1; d_call: -; clone_size: -; cdr3_aa: CASSPGSF; cdr3_nt: TGCGCCAGCAGTCCCGGGTCGTTC
j_call: TRBJ2-1; v_call: TRBV5-1; d_call: -; clone_size: -; cdr3_aa: CASSLDGREYNEQFF; cdr3_nt: TGCGCCAGCAGCTTGGATGGCAGGGAATACAATGAGCAGTTCTTC
j_call: TRBJ1-2; v_call: TRBV5-3; d_call: -; clone_size: -; cdr3_aa: CARGAGHGYTF; cdr3_nt: TGTGCCAGAGGGGCAGGGCATGGCTACACCTTC
j_call: TRBJ1-2; v_call: TRBV3-1/TRBV3-2; d_call: -; clone_size: -; cdr3_aa: CASSQEGGGSTF; cdr3_nt: TGTGCCAGCAGCCAAGAAGGGGGGGGTAGCACCTTC
j_call: TRBJ2-1; v_call: TRBV10-3; d_call: TRBD2; clone_size: few; cdr3_aa: CAISVTGGAYNEQFF; cdr3_nt: TGTGCCATCAGTGTGACCGGGGGGGCCTACAATGAGCAGTTCTTC
j_call: TRBJ1-5; v_call: TRBV19; d_call: -; clone_size: -; cdr3_aa: CASSYPSGNQPQHF; cdr3_nt: TGTGCCAGTAGCTATCCGAGCGGCAATCAGCCCCAGCATTTT